Listed below are T cell receptor beta chains from one sample, sequenced in a study of blood T cell repertoires in COVID-19. The protocol was immunoSEQ multiplex PCR, while the TCRdb copy is restricted to in-frame clones and leaves out a portion. The data hold over 150,000 clones, with approximately 83% observed a single time. Sequencing was performed on PBMCs or T cells enriched from blood (not recorded which). The receptor set was obtained from a man aged 35 to 55 who had recovered from COVID-19. Each CDR3 is given with its conserved first and last residue. D genes are given only for firm matches. Only part of the rows carry a size: once, few, many, or a class if the clone is expanded.

>NA|NA|TRBJ1-5|TRBV6-6
CASSYLGSNQPQHF
TGTGCCAGCAGTTACCTGGGCAGCAATCAGCCCCAGCATTTT
>NA|NA|TRBJ1-6|TRBV2
CASSESGGGSPLHF
TGTGCCAGCAGTGAATCGGGGGGCGGCTCACCCCTCCACTTT
>NA|TRBD1|TRBJ1-1|TRBV4-3
CASSQEQGRHTEAFF
TGCGCCAGCAGCCAAGAACAGGGGAGGCACACTGAAGCTTTCTTT
>NA|TRBD2|TRBJ2-2|TRBV23-1
CASSRLAGAHTGELFF
TGCGCCAGCAGTCGATTAGCGGGGGCCCACACCGGGGAGCTGTTTTTT
>NA|NA|TRBJ2-2|TRBV10-1
CASSDLSRETGELFF
TGCGCCAGCAGTGACCTATCCAGGGAAACCGGGGAGCTGTTTTTT
>NA|NA|TRBJ1-1|TRBV5-4
CASSSPRGAFF
TGTGCCAGCAGCTCGCCCCGGGGAGCTTTCTTT
>NA|TRBD2|TRBJ2-5|TRBV3-1/TRBV3-2
CASSQVAAGGTQYF
TGTGCCAGCAGCCAAGTTGCAGCGGGGGGGACCCAGTACTTC
>NA|NA|TRBJ1-3|TRBV13
CASSFPTGFSGNTIYF
TGTGCCAGCAGCTTTCCTACAGGGTTCTCTGGAAACACCATATATTTT
>NA|NA|TRBJ2-2|TRBV7-7
CASSLGRGGELFF
TGTGCCAGCAGCTTAGGAAGGGGCGGGGAGCTGTTTTTT
>NA|TRBD1|TRBJ2-7|TRBV14
CASSPPDRDYEQYF
TGTGCCAGCAGCCCACCCGACAGGGACTACGAGCAGTACTTC
>NA|NA|TRBJ1-5|TRBV28
CASAGRGDQPQHF
TGTGCCAGTGCTGGGAGGGGAGACCAGCCCCAGCATTTT
>NA|NA|TRBJ1-2|TRBV30
CAWSGLSGYGYTF
TGTGCCTGGAGTGGCCTCTCAGGGTATGGCTACACCTTC
>once|NA|TRBJ1-2|TRBV5-6
CASSARVLRIGYTF
TGTGCCAGCAGTGCCAGGGTGTTAAGAATTGGCTACACCTTC
>many|NA|TRBJ1-2|TRBV7-2
CASSLANQGYGYTF
TGTGCCAGCAGCTTAGCTAACCAGGGGTATGGCTACACCTTC
>NA|NA|TRBJ2-2|TRBV6-1
CASSELPGQGSVGELFF
TGTGCCAGCAGTGAACTGCCGGGCCAGGGGTCCGTCGGGGAGCTGTTTTTT